The clone carrying this T cell receptor beta chain was seen many times. Its matching antigen is unknown. This sample is drawn from a study of shared clonotypes between healthy human individuals. Study background: Donors had three CD4 naive, three CD4 memory, two CD8 naive and one CD8 memory plate apiece. The study's findings and limits: Sample collection involved blood only; tissue repertoires are likely different. About 5% was the fraction of naive CD4 clonotypes found shared across a few donors.

Those who donated were healthy HIV-negative adults, with no recent acute infections or vaccinations reported. V lost 6 bases and J 7 bases, leaving 19 bases between the germline ends. The length of the CDR3 is 14 residues. Per germline, CDR1 MNHNS and CDR2 SASEGT. The assay was immunoSEQ multiplex PCR, and TCRdb's table has in-frame clones only and misses some. The sample lists about 680,000 clones, more than 70% occurring once. The V gene is TRBV6-1, the J gene TRBJ2-7; a weak D match, TRBD2 (6 bases). Material for sequencing was memory CD4+ T cells sorted from blood. Subset specified: CD45RA-negative fraction. This receptor was taken from a woman in her twenties or thirties in good health. CDR3 residues: CASSGTSVRWEQYF. CDR3 sequence (DNA): TGTGCCAGCAGCGGGACTTCGGTTCGGTGGGAGCAGTACTTC.